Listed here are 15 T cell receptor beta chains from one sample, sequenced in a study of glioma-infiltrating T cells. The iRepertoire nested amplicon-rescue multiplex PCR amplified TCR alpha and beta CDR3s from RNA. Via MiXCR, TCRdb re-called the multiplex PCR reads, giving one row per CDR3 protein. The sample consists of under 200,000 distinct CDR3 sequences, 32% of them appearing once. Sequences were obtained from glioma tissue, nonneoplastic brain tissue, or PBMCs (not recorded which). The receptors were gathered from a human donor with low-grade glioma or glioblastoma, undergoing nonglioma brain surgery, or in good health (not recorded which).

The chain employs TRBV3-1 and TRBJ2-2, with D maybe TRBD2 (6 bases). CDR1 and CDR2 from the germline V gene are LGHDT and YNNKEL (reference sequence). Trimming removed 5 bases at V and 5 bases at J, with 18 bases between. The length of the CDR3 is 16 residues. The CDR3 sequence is CASSYRGLAPTGELFF. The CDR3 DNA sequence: TGTGCCAGCAGCTACCGAGGGCTAGCGCCGACCGGGGAGCTGTTTTTT.

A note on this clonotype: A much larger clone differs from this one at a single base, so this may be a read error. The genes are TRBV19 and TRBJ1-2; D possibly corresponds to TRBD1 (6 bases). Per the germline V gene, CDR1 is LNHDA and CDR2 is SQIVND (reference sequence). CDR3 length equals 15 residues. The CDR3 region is CASSTDRTANYGHTF. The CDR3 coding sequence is TGTGCCAGTAGTACCGACAGGACAGCTAACTATGGCCACACCTTC. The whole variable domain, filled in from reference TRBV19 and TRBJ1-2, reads DGGITQSPKYLFRKEGQNVTLSCEQNLNHDAMYWYRQDPGQGLRLIYYSQIVNDFQKGDIAEGYSVSREKKESFPLTVTSAQKNPTAFYLCASSTDRTANYGHTFGSGTRLTVV.

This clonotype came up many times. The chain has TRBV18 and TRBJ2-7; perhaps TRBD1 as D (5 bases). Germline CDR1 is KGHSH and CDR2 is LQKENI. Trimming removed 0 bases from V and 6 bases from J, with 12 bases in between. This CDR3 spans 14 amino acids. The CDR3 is CASSPPDRPREQYF. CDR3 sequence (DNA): TGTGCCAGCTCACCACCAGACAGACCCCGCGAGCAGTACTTC. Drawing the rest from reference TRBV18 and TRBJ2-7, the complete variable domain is NAGVMQNPRHLVRRRGQEARLRCSPMKGHSHVYWYRQLPEEGLKFMVYLQKENIIDESGMPKERFSAEFPKEGPSILRIQQVVRGDSAAYFCASSPPDRPREQYFGPGTRLTVT.

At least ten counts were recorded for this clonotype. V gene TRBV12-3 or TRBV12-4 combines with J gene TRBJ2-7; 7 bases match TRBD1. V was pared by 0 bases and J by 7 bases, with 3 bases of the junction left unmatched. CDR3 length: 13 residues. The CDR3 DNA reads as TGTGCCAGCAGTTTAGCTTCAGGGGGTGAGCAGTACTTC. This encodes CASSLASGGEQYF.

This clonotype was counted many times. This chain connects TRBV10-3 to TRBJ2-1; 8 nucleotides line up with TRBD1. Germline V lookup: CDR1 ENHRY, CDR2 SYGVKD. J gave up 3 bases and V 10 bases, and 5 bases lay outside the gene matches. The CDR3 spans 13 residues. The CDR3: CATAGQVYNEQFF. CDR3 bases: TGTGCCACTGCGGGACAGGTCTACAATGAGCAGTTCTTC.

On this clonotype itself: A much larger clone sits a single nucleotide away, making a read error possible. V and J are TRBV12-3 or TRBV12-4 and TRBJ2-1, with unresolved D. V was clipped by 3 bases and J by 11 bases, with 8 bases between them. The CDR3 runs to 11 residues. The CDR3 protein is CASSFLNKQFF. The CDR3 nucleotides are TGTGCCAGCAGTTTCCTGAATAAGCAGTTCTTC.

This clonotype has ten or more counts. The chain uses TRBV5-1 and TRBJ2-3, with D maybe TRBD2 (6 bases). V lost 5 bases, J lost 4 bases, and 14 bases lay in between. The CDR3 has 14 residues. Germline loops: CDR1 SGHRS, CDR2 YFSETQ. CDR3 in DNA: TGCGCCAGCAGAGCGGAGGGTGGGCCAGATACGCAGTATTTT. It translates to CASRAEGGPDTQYF. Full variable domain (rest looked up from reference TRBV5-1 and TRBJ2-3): KAGVTQTPRYLIKTRGQQVTLSCSPISGHRSVSWYQQTPGQGLQFLFEYFSETQRNKGNFPGRFSGRQFSNSRSEMNVSTLELGDSALYLCASRAEGGPDTQYFGPGTRLTVL.

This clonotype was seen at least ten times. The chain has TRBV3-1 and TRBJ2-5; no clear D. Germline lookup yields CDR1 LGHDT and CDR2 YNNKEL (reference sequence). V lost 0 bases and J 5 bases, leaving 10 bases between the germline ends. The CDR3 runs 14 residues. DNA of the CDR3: TGTGCCAGCAGCCAAGACGACGCTGGGGAGACCCAGTACTTC. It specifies CASSQDDAGETQYF.

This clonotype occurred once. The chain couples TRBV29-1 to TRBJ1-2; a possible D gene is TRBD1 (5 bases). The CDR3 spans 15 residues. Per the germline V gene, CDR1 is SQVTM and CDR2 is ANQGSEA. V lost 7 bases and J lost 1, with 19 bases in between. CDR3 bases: TGCAGCGCGGGTTGGGGGACGCAGGGTAACTATGGCTACACCTTC. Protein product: CSAGWGTQGNYGYTF.

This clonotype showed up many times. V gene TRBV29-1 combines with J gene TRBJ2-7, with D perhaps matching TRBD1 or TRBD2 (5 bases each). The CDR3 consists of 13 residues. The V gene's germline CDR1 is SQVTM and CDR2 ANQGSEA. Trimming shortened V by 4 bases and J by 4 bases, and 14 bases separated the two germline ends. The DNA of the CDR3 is TGCAGCGTTGGTAGGGACGGCCCATACGAGCAGTACTTC. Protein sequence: CSVGRDGPYEQYF.

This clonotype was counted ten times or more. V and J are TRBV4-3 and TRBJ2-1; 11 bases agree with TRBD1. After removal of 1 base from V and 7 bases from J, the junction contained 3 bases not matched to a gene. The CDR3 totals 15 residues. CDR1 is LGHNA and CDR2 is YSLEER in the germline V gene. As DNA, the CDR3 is TGCGCCAGCAGCCAAGGGACAGGGGGCTGGAATGAGCAGTTCTTC. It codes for CASSQGTGGWNEQFF.

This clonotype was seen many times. CDR3 amino acids: CSAIRTTSNTGELFF. As DNA, the CDR3 is TGCAGTGCAATCCGGACTACCTCGAACACCGGGGAGCTGTTTTTT. The genes are TRBV20-1 and TRBJ2-2; D is possibly TRBD2 (6 bases). The germline V and J ends were trimmed by 6 bases and 0 bases, with 14 bases remaining between them. CDR1 is DFQATT and CDR2 is SNEGSKA in the germline V gene (reference sequence). This CDR3 spans 15 amino acids.

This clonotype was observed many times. Written as DNA, the CDR3 is TGTGCCAGCTCACCCAACGATGCGGGCACCGGGGAGCTGTTTTTT. It encodes CASSPNDAGTGELFF. This chain joins TRBV18 and TRBJ2-2, with D possibly matching TRBD2 (5 bases). The CDR3 has 15 amino acids. Trimming pared 3 bases from V and 4 bases from J, leaving 12 bases between. The germline gives CDR1 KGHSH, CDR2 LQKENI.

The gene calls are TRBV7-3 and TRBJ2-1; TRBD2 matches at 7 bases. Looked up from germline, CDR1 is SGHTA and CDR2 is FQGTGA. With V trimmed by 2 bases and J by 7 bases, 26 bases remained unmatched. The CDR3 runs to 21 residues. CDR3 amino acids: CASSLGAVPGLSGRVWNEQFF. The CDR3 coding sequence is TGTGCCAGCAGCTTAGGGGCCGTCCCGGGACTATCGGGGAGAGTCTGGAATGAGCAGTTCTTC.

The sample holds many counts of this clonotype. The CDR3 nucleotides are TGCGCCAGCAGCCAAGATTTGGGACTAGCGGGAGGGGATACGCAGTATTTT. This translates into CASSQDLGLAGGDTQYF. The genes are TRBV4-3 and TRBJ2-3, with 16 nucleotides matching TRBD2. Germline values: CDR1 LGHNA, CDR2 YSLEER. V dropped 0 bases and J dropped 6; count of bases not matched to a gene: 3. This CDR3 comprises 17 residues.